Listed here is a single T cell receptor beta chain. Which antigen it targets is not known. No base quality values were provided; no much bigger clone lies one nucleotide off. In Seattle, one collaborating source enrolled patients while the infection was active and tracked those patients longitudinally over the course of disease. The collaborating institutions used their own protocols to collect whole blood in K2EDTA tubes. Collaborator samples were shipped for TCRbeta analysis as frozen whole blood, isolated PBMCs, or DNA extracted from either sample type. This specimen belongs to a study of blood T cell repertoires in COVID-19 (dated by TCRdb to 2018 to 2020). Looking at the study overall: The collaborator samples originated in the United States, Italy and Spain and spanned the acute and convalescent phases of COVID-19. Samples came from the ongoing ImmuneRACE study (first 160 participants) plus 1,254 subjects from 6 global collaborators. Where available, HLA class I and class II types were obtained from metadata supplied by the sample provider rather than from assay-based typing. The repertoires were released in a freely available public database meant as a resource for research on the immune response to SARS-CoV-2. Subjects who had been exposed to COVID-19, were actively infected with it, or had recovered from it provided the deeply sampled blood TCRbeta repertoires that made up the dataset. The prospective study material was composed of cDNA or gDNA derived from T cells, B-cell-depleted T cells, or PBMCs. The sample metadata nearly always contained a de-identified subject ID, COVID-19 status, age in years and sex.

The CDR3 holds 16 amino acids from the cysteine to the phenylalanine. Here the CDR3 DNA is all that survives: 48 bases in frame from base 1. CDR1 SGHNT and CDR2 YYREEE are derived from the germline V gene (reference sequence). V lost 4 bases and J lost 4 bases, and the count of bases not matched to a germline gene is 8. The immunoSEQ Assay, a bias-controlled multiplex PCR, was used to amplify TCRbeta CDR3 regions from genomic DNA. For the original study's pipeline: Within the assay, amplification of reference gene primers was used to estimate how many nucleated cells each sample contained. Sequence reads were collapsed and filtered to measure the absolute abundance of every unique TCRbeta CDR3 rearrangement. Productive Simpson clonality was computed per sample as the square root of Simpson's diversity index over productive rearrangements. Drawn from immuneACCESS, this table holds only the in-frame rearrangements with V and J called that TCRdb kept. Clones are partly lost; checked studies trace under half to an unresolved V gene and leave the rest unexplained. D and trimming come from the DNA, and the V and J calls and clone size come from that table. The sample yields 250,000 to 350,000 clones; 85% to 90% were counted once. The leading ten clones occupy 2.9% of the sample.

General study outcomes and caveats: The quantity of clinical and demographic metadata differed by source and by participant and was supplied without curation.

The sample comprised peripheral blood. The chain uses TRBV5-4 and TRBJ2-3, with TRBD2 identical over 11 junction bases. This TCR was recovered from a woman aged 30 to 39 with COVID-19, enrolled during active disease. The nucleotides are TGTGCCAGCAGCCAGACTAGCGGGAAGCTGGCAGATACGCAGTATTTT. This translates into CASSQTSGKLADTQYF. With all but the CDR3 taken from the reference TRBV5-4 and TRBJ2-3 genes, the full variable domain is: ETGVTQSPTHLIKTRGQQVTLRCSSQSGHNTVSWYQQALGQGPQFIFQYYREEENGRGNFPPRFSGLQFPNYSSELNVNALELDDSALYLCASSQTSGKLADTQYFGPGTRLTVL.